Presented here are 9 T cell receptor beta chains from one specimen sequenced in a study of T cell changes during pregnancy in multiple sclerosis. Measured with immunoSEQ multiplex PCR; TCRdb has only the in-frame clones, and not every one. The sample holds roughly 93,000 clones, under 95% seen once. The material sequenced was peripheral blood, taken after pregnancy. These receptors were collected from a female donor in good health, enrolled as a control in a pregnancy study.

The chain employs TRBV27 and TRBJ1-2, with 10 bases fitting TRBD1. The CDR3 is 16 residues long. V shed 3 bases and J 5 bases; nucleotides not matched to a gene: 9. Looked up from germline, CDR1 is MNHEY and CDR2 is SMNVEV (reference sequence). CDR3 loop: CASSFRQGATRYGYTF. The DNA of the CDR3 is TGTGCCAGCAGTTTCAGACAGGGGGCGACAAGGTATGGCTACACCTTC.

The chain is built from TRBV29-1 and TRBJ2-2, with D unresolved. The CDR3 consists of 12 residues. The germline V gene has CDR1 SQVTM and CDR2 ANQGSEA. V was pared by 3 bases and J by 1 base, with 3 bases between. The CDR3 bases are TGCAGCGTTGACCGGAACACCGGGGAGCTGTTTTTT. As protein: CSVDRNTGELFF.

This sequence joins TRBV30 and TRBJ2-7; perhaps TRBD2 as D (6 bases). The CDR3 extends over 13 amino acids. Germline CDR1 reads GTSNPN; CDR2 reads SVGIG (reference sequence). The CDR3 loop reads CASDAGSSYEQYF. The CDR3 DNA is TGTGCTTCGGATGCGGGAAGCTCCTACGAGCAGTACTTC.

The CDR3 reads CASSPRGTPNYGYTF. CDR3 nucleotide sequence: TGTGCCAGCAGCCCGAGGGGGACCCCTAACTATGGCTACACCTTC. The chain combines TRBV7-2 with TRBJ1-2; the D gene is possibly TRBD1 (6 bases). CDR3 size: 15 residues. CDR1 and CDR2 from the germline V gene are SGHTA and FQGNSA. Trimming stripped 5 bases from V and 0 bases from J, with 13 bases between.

The chain uses TRBV7-9 and TRBJ2-3, with 7 bases identical to TRBD1. V shed 5 bases, J shed 3 bases, and the junction held 2 bases outside the gene matches. The germline V gene encodes CDR1 SEHNR and CDR2 FQNEAQ (reference sequence). The CDR3 loop spans 13 amino acids. The CDR3 DNA follows: TGTGCCAGCAGCCGCAGGGGGACAGATACGCAGTATTTT. This gives the protein CASSRRGTDTQYF.

V and J are TRBV7-9 and TRBJ2-7; D is possibly TRBD2 (6 bases). CDR3 size: 12 residues. V was trimmed by 2 bases and J by 6 bases, leaving 8 bases between them. The germline CDR1 and CDR2 sequences are SEHNR and FQNEAQ (reference sequence). The CDR3 DNA is TGTGCCAGCAGCTTATCCGGGGGCGAGCAGTACTTC. Translated: CASSLSGGEQYF.

This clone was observed once. The gene calls are TRBV7-2 and TRBJ2-1; no reliable D call. V was cut by 0 bases and J by 10 bases, with 7 bases left in between. The CDR3 consists of 12 residues. Germline values: CDR1 SGHTA, CDR2 FQGNSA. The CDR3 nucleotides read TGTGCCAGCAGCTTAGCGTCAGTAGAGCAGTTCTTC. This encodes CASSLASVEQFF. Combining the CDR3 with reference TRBV7-2 and TRBJ2-1 gives the whole variable domain GAGVSQSPSNKVTEKGKDVELRCDPISGHTALYWYRQSLGQGLEFLIYFQGNSAPDKSGLPSDRFSAERTGGSVSTLTIQRTQQEDSAVYLCASSLASVEQFFGPGTRLTVL.

J is TRBJ1-1 and V is TRBV5-1; D possibly corresponds to TRBD1 (6 bases). Germline V gene data show CDR1 as SGHRS and CDR2 as YFSETQ. The CDR3 is 16 amino acids. The V gene lost 0 bases and the J gene lost 4 bases, with 16 bases spanning the gap. This chain's CDR3 is CASSLGAGVYGTEAFF. For the CDR3, the DNA is TGCGCCAGCAGCTTGGGGGCAGGGGTGTACGGCACTGAAGCTTTCTTT.

V gene TRBV19 combines with J gene TRBJ2-3; maybe TRBD2 (6 bases). This CDR3 has 17 residues. Germline V CDR1 and CDR2: LNHDA, SQIVND (reference sequence). Trimming stripped 8 bases from V and 2 bases from J, with 23 bases between. The DNA for the CDR3 is TGTGCCAGTTTACCGGCGGGGCCCAATATCTACACAGATACGCAGTATTTT. Translating it yields CASLPAGPNIYTDTQYF.